The rows below give T cell receptor beta chains drawn from one sample of a study of T cell responses to AZD1222 COVID-19 vaccine. Some clones are missing from TCRdb's copy, which holds only in-frame ones; the method was immunoSEQ multiplex PCR. Altogether approximately 150,000 clones are present, 88% being singletons, with the ten largest covering 4.3%. The source was peripheral blood, collected 28 days after the second AZD1222 dose. The receptors here all came from an adult who received the AZD1222 COVID-19 vaccine. Both conserved end residues are part of each CDR3. The D gene is left open where the match is weak. Some rows have no size entry. The others give once, few or many, or a class for an expanded clone.

TRBD2	TRBV9	-	TRBJ2-2	16	TGTGCCAGCAGCGCCACTAGCGGGAGGAACACCGGGGAGCTGTTTTTT	CASSATSGRNTGELFF
-	TRBV7-2	-	TRBJ1-2	17	TGTGCCAGCAGCTTAGGTGGTTATTACGAGGATGAGAATGGCTACACCTTC	CASSLGGYYEDENGYTF
-	TRBV7-9	-	TRBJ1-1	14	TGTGCCAGCAGCTTTTACACCGGGAACACTGAAGCTTTCTTT	CASSFYTGNTEAFF
-	TRBV3-1/TRBV3-2	-	TRBJ2-1	17	TGTGCCAGCAGCCCCTCGCGACAGGTCCGATCCTACAATGAGCAGTTCTTC	CASSPSRQVRSYNEQFF
-	TRBV30	once	TRBJ1-6	12	TGTGCCTGGAGCATAGATTGGGCGGCCCTCCACTTT	CAWSIDWAALHF
TRBD1	TRBV2	-	TRBJ1-5	12	TGTGCCACCACACAGGGGAATCAGCCCCAGCATTTT	CATTQGNQPQHF
TRBD2	TRBV6-5	-	TRBJ2-3	15	TGTGCCAGCAGTTTGTCGGGACTAGCGGGGGGTACGCAGTATTTT	CASSLSGLAGGTQYF
-	TRBV2	once	TRBJ1-4	13	TGTGCCAGCAGTGAGGTGCAGAATGAAAAACTGTTTTTT	CASSEVQNEKLFF
-	TRBV10-1	few	TRBJ1-5	13	TGCGCCAGCAGTGAGTCGGGGTATCAGCCCCAGCATTTT	CASSESGYQPQHF
TRBD2	TRBV30	-	TRBJ2-7	12	TGTGCCTGGAGGCGGGGGACTTGGGAGCAGTACTTC	CAWRRGTWEQYF
TRBD1	TRBV6-5	-	TRBJ2-7	15	TGTGCCAGCAGCCCCGGGACAGGGGGCTACTACGAGCAGTACTTC	CASSPGTGGYYEQYF
-	TRBV7-2	once	TRBJ2-2	16	TGTGCCAGCAGCTTAAGAACGGTCACGAACACCGGGGAGCTGTTTTTT	CASSLRTVTNTGELFF
-	TRBV5-4	-	TRBJ2-1	13	TGTGCCAGCAGTCCGGGACTTTCCAATGAGCAGTTCTTC	CASSPGLSNEQFF
-	TRBV18	-	TRBJ1-5	16	TGTGCCAGCTCACCATCGGGGGGCAGTTCCAATCAGCCCCAGCATTTT	CASSPSGGSSNQPQHF